This T cell receptor beta chain stems from a study of lymphopenia after photon versus proton radiotherapy. Study results and caveats: Oligoclonal CD8+ Temra expansion after nadir drove photon patients' diversity drop. Photon-treated patients lost naive T cells and TCR diversity; proton-treated stayed stable. Post-nadir TCR diversity decline inversely tracked overall survival among those who died.

Repertoires were generated with immunoSEQ multiplex PCR, while TCRdb's copy carries only in-frame clones and drops some. The sample includes approximately 66,000 clones, 75% to 90% of them seen just once. In the case of this clone: The antigen is unknown.

The CDR3 covers 13 residues. Trimming removed 1 base from V and 5 bases from J, with 8 bases in between. CDR1 is LGHNA, CDR2 YNFKEQ, per germline. The TCR originated in a man in his forties with gastric cancer. Sequencing used peripheral blood, obtained from a patient treated with photon-based radiotherapy. The chain couples TRBV4-2 to TRBJ1-2; D gene uncertain. The CDR3 DNA reads TGTGCCAGCAGCCAAGGAAATGGATATGGCTACACCTTC. It yields the protein CASSQGNGYGYTF.